The TCR beta chain under discussion was sequenced for a study of T cells in Graves' hyperthyroidism and ophthalmopathy (dated by TCRdb to between 2018 and 2021). A note on the overall study: Peripheral blood was collected at initial diagnosis, before any treatment. To identify TCR V-J signatures that set the groups apart, the researchers used a discovery cohort of 95 to 100 patients, made up of 40 to 45 with Graves' ophthalmopathy and 57 with stable Graves' hyperthyroidism. Whether ophthalmopathy could be predicted prospectively was tested in an independent validation cohort made up of about 20 hyperthyroidism patients plus 17 patients who later progressed to ophthalmopathy. The 75 to 100 discovery patients were randomly divided into training and test sets at a 7:3 ratio. In addition, the study compared T-cell repertoires in thyroid tissue and in blood from roughly 6 Graves' hyperthyroidism patients. Once sampling was done, hyperthyroidism patients were given methimazole at a starting dose of 30 mg daily, whereas ophthalmopathy patients were given high-dose intravenous methylprednisolone. The paper describes TCR Vbeta CDR3 sequencing of 120 to 150 peripheral blood samples, made up of under 50 ophthalmopathy patients, around 78 hyperthyroidism patients and about 17 progressor patients. What the research found in general, with its limitations: In validation, the model predicted progression to ophthalmopathy with 65% to 71% sensitivity and over 72% specificity, a median of 6.5 months before onset. No statistical method was used to fix the sample size in advance, and group allocation was not hidden from the investigators. Ophthalmopathy was separated from stable hyperthyroidism by a 13 V-J signature model, with approximately 89% sensitivity and 81% to 82% specificity obtained in cross-validation and 80%/75% obtained in testing. Most expanded thyroid clonotypes (frequency above 0.001) were also detected in blood, suggesting blood repertoires may reflect thyroid immune responses.

The CDR3 spans 14 residues, from the cysteine through the phenylalanine. Of the read, only the CDR3 DNA is kept; its 42 bases are in frame from base 1. V lost 3 bases and J lost 0 bases; the stretch between them is 9 bases long. From the germline V gene, CDR1 is LGHNA and CDR2 is YSLEER. Moderately to severely active disease, a Clinical Activity Score of at least 3, a NOSPECS grade of at least 4, and a duration under 3 months were present in ophthalmopathy patients. Any patient with an uncontrolled infection, another autoimmune disease, pregnancy or lactation was excluded. Diagnoses relied on clinical symptoms, serum thyroxine and TRAb, thyroid ultrasound and orbital computed tomography. Ficoll-Paque density gradient centrifugation was used to isolate PBMCs from about 9.4 ml of fresh peripheral blood. Total RNA was extracted with Trizol reagent, and quality was checked on an Agilent 2100 Bioanalyzer.

Amplification of TCR beta CDR3 regions was carried out from RNA transcripts. The TCR CDR3 was subjected to a first round of RT-PCR using the HTBI primer set and the Qiagen OneStep RT-PCR kit. The libraries were constructed in a second round of multiplex PCR and then size-selected and purified. Paired-end sequencing of the libraries was performed with 100 bp reads on an Illumina HiSeq2000. Turning to the authors' computational methods: SOAPnuke was used to process the raw data, removing reads that contained adapters or uncalled bases, had a mean Phred below 15, or lacked an exact match to the constant primer or identifier. High-quality paired reads were merged with COPE v1.2.5, and unique nucleotide sequences were defined as clonotypes. MiTCR v1.1 was used to align clonotypes to the IMGT TRBV, TRBD and TRBJ reference segments. The analysis was restricted to V-J combinations with a frequency above 0.0001, which together covered about 99% of the repertoires. A TCS score was defined as the ratio between F50 (clonal expansion) and ExV (chaos), using BLOSUM62-based TCRdist between CDR3 peptides within each V-J. Welch's t-statistics and random forest reduced roughly 530 V-J features to 13, which were used in a naive Bayes classifier (R e1071). The similarity between thyroid and blood repertoires was quantified using the Morisita-Horn index. Using fastp at Q25 and MiXCR, TCRdb reprocessed the public reads and kept productive beta chains. Each entry merges the rows of one CDR3 protein and shows their most common DNA and genes. The V and J calls shown here were made by TCRdb, not taken from the authors' results. For this sample the table gives hundreds of thousands of distinct CDR3 sequences, of which approximately 15% were detected only once. Jointly, the top ten make up 4.3% of the sample.

Concerning this clonotype: Its antigen remains undetermined. Base-call qualities are not available, and no considerably larger clone is one nucleotide away.

The rearranged chain carries TRBV4-3 and TRBJ2-7; the D gene is not confidently resolved. Sample: blood. This TCR derives from a woman aged 40 to 50 with Graves' ophthalmopathy. CDR3 sequence: CASSQLTSSYEQYF. The nucleotide sequence reads as follows: TGCGCCAGCAGCCAGCTGACAAGCTCCTACGAGCAGTACTTC.